These T cell receptor beta chains were read from a single sample in a study of T cell responses to AZD1222 COVID-19 vaccine. The table came from immunoSEQ multiplex PCR; TCRdb's copy has only in-frame clones and leaves some out. The table has some 110,000 clones, around 87% seen once. The material sequenced was peripheral blood, taken on day 0 of AZD1222 vaccination. The receptors shown here come from an adult in good health. CDR3s include the opening cysteine and the closing phenylalanine or tryptophan. The D gene is left open where the match is weak. Size is omitted from some rows. Given values are once, few, many or a class for expanded clones.

TRBJ2-5 | 14 | TRBV7-9 | . | . | TGTGCCAGCAGCTTACCCATCCCCAGGGAGACCCAGTACTTC | CASSLPIPRETQYF
TRBJ1-3 | 14 | TRBV28 | . | . | TGTGCCAGCAGTTTGGAAGGGACGATCGACACCATATATTTT | CASSLEGTIDTIYF
TRBJ2-5 | 12 | TRBV10-3 | . | . | TGTGCCTCCGGCAGGTACCAAGAGACCCAGTACTTC | CASGRYQETQYF
TRBJ1-1 | 16 | TRBV25-1 | . | . | TGTGCCAGCAGCACAAGAGAGGGGGGTTCCAACACTGAAGCTTTCTTT | CASSTREGGSNTEAFF
TRBJ2-1 | 16 | TRBV4-3 | . | . | TGCGCCAGCAGCCAAGCTTGGAGAAGCTCCTACAATGAGCAGTTCTTC | CASSQAWRSSYNEQFF
TRBJ1-1 | 13 | TRBV12-3/TRBV12-4 | . | . | TGTGCCAGCAGCCCCATGAGATACCGTGAAGCTTTCTTT | CASSPMRYREAFF
TRBJ2-7 | 14 | TRBV7-8 | . | . | TGTGCCAGCAGAAACAGAGGGGGAAGAAACGAGCAGTACTTC | CASRNRGGRNEQYF
TRBJ2-5 | 18 | TRBV6-1 | few | . | TGTGCCAGCAGTGAACTTTTTGTGCCGGGGTTAATCCAAGAGACCCAGTACTTC | CASSELFVPGLIQETQYF
TRBJ2-1 | 18 | TRBV7-9 | . | TRBD2 | TGTGCCAGCAGCTTAGCTCGGCTAGCGGCCCCCAGGGACGATGAGCAGTTCTTC | CASSLARLAAPRDDEQFF
TRBJ2-3 | 14 | TRBV11-3 | once | TRBD1 | TGTGCCAGCAGCCTACAGGGGTTCACAGATACGCAGTATTTT | CASSLQGFTDTQYF
TRBJ1-5 | 13 | TRBV6-6 | . | . | TGTGCCAGCAGCAAGGACGGAAATCAGCCCCAGCATTTT | CASSKDGNQPQHF
TRBJ1-2 | 13 | TRBV19 | . | TRBD1 | TGTGCCACAAGGACAGGGGCGGAGGATGGCTACACCTTC | CATRTGAEDGYTF
TRBJ1-1 | 11 | TRBV19 | . | . | TGTGCCAGTAAATCTCAGACTGAAGCTTTCTTT | CASKSQTEAFF
TRBJ1-6 | 14 | TRBV18 | . | . | TGTGCCAGCTCACCAGGATCCCCTCTTTCGACCCTCCACTTT | CASSPGSPLSTLHF
TRBJ2-5 | 11 | TRBV5-1 | . | . | TGCGCCAGCAGAAAAGGGGAGACCCAGTACTTC | CASRKGETQYF
TRBJ2-1 | 15 | TRBV7-3 | . | . | TGTGCCAGCAGTAAGATGGCGGGGTCCCACAATGAGCAGTTCTTC | CASSKMAGSHNEQFF
TRBJ2-4 | 13 | TRBV6-5 | . | . | TGTGCCAGCAGACGGGACGGGGCTCTAGGGTCGGACTTC | CASRRDGALGSDF
TRBJ1-1 | 15 | TRBV9 | . | TRBD1 | TGTGCCAGCAGCGTGCGGGACAGGATGAACACTGAAGCTTTCTTT | CASSVRDRMNTEAFF
TRBJ1-2 | 14 | TRBV7-9 | . | . | TGTGCCAGCAGCTTCAGTTCAGGCAACTATGGCTACACCTTC | CASSFSSGNYGYTF
TRBJ1-2 | 15 | TRBV5-1 | few | . | TGCGCCAGCAGCTTGGGTACGAGCCAGGACTATGGCTACACCTTC | CASSLGTSQDYGYTF
TRBJ2-1 | 12 | TRBV27 | . | . | TGTGCCAGCAGTTTAAGTAGGAATGAGCAGTTCTTC | CASSLSRNEQFF
TRBJ1-6 | 17 | TRBV6-6 | . | TRBD1 | TGTGCCAGCAGTCAGACGAGGACAGGATCGATTAATTCACCCCTCCACTTT | CASSQTRTGSINSPLHF
TRBJ1-4 | 15 | TRBV27 | . | . | TGTGCCAGCAGTTTCGGTGGCGCAACTAATGAAAAACTGTTTTTT | CASSFGGATNEKLFF
TRBJ2-7 | 16 | TRBV7-3 | . | . | TGTGCCAGCAGCTCCGACGGACAGTTGAGCTCCTACGAGCAGTACTTC | CASSSDGQLSSYEQYF
TRBJ2-5 | 14 | TRBV5-1 | . | TRBD1 | TGCGCCAGCAGCTCTGAGACAGGGGGAGCTGCCCAGTACTTC | CASSSETGGAAQYF
TRBJ1-2 | 17 | TRBV19 | . | TRBD1 | TGTGCCAGTAGTATGAATCGACAGGGCCTCGTAAACTATGGCTACACCTTC | CASSMNRQGLVNYGYTF
TRBJ2-3 | 16 | TRBV9 | . | . | TGTGCCAGCAGCCCCCGGAGGGGGGGACCGGCGGATACGCAGTATTTT | CASSPRRGGPADTQYF
TRBJ1-1 | 14 | TRBV4-1 | . | TRBD1 | TGCGCCAGCAGCCGAGGACAGGGTTGGTCTGAAGCTTTCTTT | CASSRGQGWSEAFF
TRBJ2-1 | 15 | TRBV9 | . | . | TGTGCCAGCAGCGTAGGCGCTAGCTCCTACAATGAGCAGTTCTTC | CASSVGASSYNEQFF
TRBJ2-4 | 14 | TRBV19 | . | TRBD2 | TGTGCCAGTAGCCAAGGGACTAGCGGCTACATTCAGTACTTC | CASSQGTSGYIQYF
TRBJ2-2 | 13 | TRBV15 | . | . | TGTGCCACCCGGTCAGCGAACACCGGGGAGCTGTTTTTT | CATRSANTGELFF
TRBJ1-1 | 15 | TRBV19 | once | . | TGTGCCAGTAGTACCTCTAGAGTCATGAACACTGAAGCTTTCTTT | CASSTSRVMNTEAFF
TRBJ2-3 | 16 | TRBV7-5 | once | . | TGTGCCAGAAGCGCCGGTGGTAGCGGGGGCACAGATACGCAGTATTTT | CARSAGGSGGTDTQYF
TRBJ2-7 | 15 | TRBV5-4 | . | . | TGTGCCAGCAGCTTGTTTGCAGGGAGCTCCTACGAGCAGTACTTC | CASSLFAGSSYEQYF
TRBJ2-1 | 14 | TRBV28 | once | . | TGTGCCAGCAGTTTCCCAGTTAACTACAATGAGCAGTTCTTC | CASSFPVNYNEQFF